The 32 T cell receptor beta chains in this list originate from one sample, sequenced in a study of blood T cell repertoires in COVID-19. Clones were read by immunoSEQ multiplex PCR, and TCRdb kept only the in-frame ones, dropping some. The table lists over 150,000 clones, approximately 90% of them singletons. The specimen sequenced was peripheral blood. The receptor source for this set is a man aged 50 to 60 with COVID-19, enrolled during active disease.

This clone has only a few counts. The rearrangement links TRBV6-5 to TRBJ1-2; 8 nucleotides line up with TRBD1. The length of the CDR3 is 13 residues. The J segment lost 7 bases and the V segment lost 6 bases, leaving 7 bases of the junction unmatched. Looked up from germline, CDR1 is MNHEY and CDR2 is SVGAGI. CDR3 protein: CASSVGTGGGYTF. For the CDR3, the DNA is TGTGCCAGCAGCGTCGGGACAGGCGGTGGCTACACCTTC.

The V call is TRBV30, the J call TRBJ1-1, with D uncertain. The CDR3 is made up of 12 amino acids. Germline CDR1 is GTSNPN and CDR2 is SVGIG (reference sequence). The V and J ends lost 0 bases and 5 bases respectively, with 7 bases between them. DNA of the CDR3: TGTGCCTGGAGTGTTTTGGAGACTGAAGCTTTCTTT. Its translation is CAWSVLETEAFF.

This sequence joins TRBV29-1 and TRBJ1-1; 10 bases match TRBD1. V lost 1 base and J lost 0; bases outside the gene matches: 5. Germline V gene data show CDR1 as SQVTM and CDR2 as ANQGSEA. The CDR3 totals 16 residues. The CDR3 nucleotides are TGCAGCGTTGAAGGGGACAGGGGTGGGCTGAACACTGAAGCTTTCTTT. Its translation is CSVEGDRGGLNTEAFF.

This rearrangement joins TRBV5-1 to TRBJ2-2, with 10 bases that match TRBD1. CDR1 and CDR2 from the germline V gene are SGHRS and YFSETQ. The CDR3 loop spans 15 amino acids. V dropped 3 bases and J dropped 5; count of bases not matched to a gene: 4. CDR3 coding DNA: TGCGCCAGCAGCTGGACAGGGGGTGAGACCGGGGAGCTGTTTTTT. This gives the protein CASSWTGGETGELFF.

The chain joins TRBV25-1 to TRBJ2-1; possible D gene TRBD1, 6 bases. Germline assignment: CDR1 MGHDK and CDR2 SYGVNS. The CDR3 is made up of 13 amino acids. The V end lost 6 bases, the J end lost 4 bases, and 10 bases lay between the germline ends. Written as DNA, the CDR3 is TGTGCCAGCAGCTGGACAGCTTACAATGAGCAGTTCTTC. Translation: CASSWTAYNEQFF.

This clone was seen a single time. The J gene is TRBJ2-1, the V gene TRBV10-1; weak D call: TRBD2 (5 bases). CDR1 and CDR2 from the germline V gene are WNHNN and SYGVQD (reference sequence). V gave up 6 bases and J gave up 12 bases, with 27 bases separating them. The CDR3 totals 16 residues. The CDR3 nucleotides read TGCGCCAGCAGCCCCCAATCGGGGTCTGCCTCATTTGGGCAGTTCTTC. It encodes CASSPQSGSASFGQFF.

The chain employs TRBV27 and TRBJ2-3; 10 nucleotides line up with TRBD1. This CDR3 is 19 amino acids long. Trimming at V came to 0 bases and at J to 3 bases, leaving 12 bases not matched to a gene. Germline values: CDR1 MNHEY, CDR2 SMNVEV (reference sequence). CDR3 nucleotides: TGTGCCAGCAGTTTATCTATCCTCCGGGACAGGGGTCGTACAGATACGCAGTATTTT. Its protein is CASSLSILRDRGRTDTQYF.

J is TRBJ2-3 and V is TRBV18, with 12 nucleotides matching TRBD2. The germline CDR1 and CDR2 sequences are KGHSH and LQKENI. The CDR3 consists of 20 residues. V gave up 3 bases and J gave up 1 base; unmatched junction bases: 14. CDR3 nucleotide sequence: TGTGCCAGCTCACCCGCTAAGACTAGCGGGGGAGTCTGGGGCACAGATACGCAGTATTTT. Protein product: CASSPAKTSGGVWGTDTQYF.

The chain joins TRBV14 to TRBJ1-2; perhaps TRBD1 as D (5 bases). CDR1 and CDR2 (germline): SGHDN, FVKESK. The CDR3 runs 14 residues. With 4 bases removed from V and 0 bases from J, the gap between germline ends came to 9 bases. The CDR3 bases are TGTGCCAGCAGCCCGGGGGGAGCTAACTATGGCTACACCTTC. It yields the protein CASSPGGANYGYTF.

V gene TRBV18 combines with J gene TRBJ2-7; D is ambiguous. The CDR3 is made up of 12 amino acids. In germline, CDR1 is KGHSH, CDR2 LQKENI. The V end was cut by 1 base, the J end by 4 bases, with 5 bases between. In DNA form, the CDR3 reads TGTGCCAGCTCACCACAACTTTACGAGCAGTACTTC. Protein sequence: CASSPQLYEQYF.

The J gene is TRBJ2-1, the V gene TRBV5-4; 9 bases are a match to TRBD2. V was clipped by 0 bases and J by 6 bases; unmatched bases: 7. This CDR3 is built from 16 residues. The germline CDR1 and CDR2 sequences are SGHNT and YYREEE (reference sequence). CDR3 in DNA: TGTGCCAGCAGCTTGGCAGCGGGAGGCCTCTCCAATGAGCAGTTCTTC. It encodes CASSLAAGGLSNEQFF.

The chain employs TRBV5-1 and TRBJ2-7; 8 bases align to TRBD2. After removal of 3 bases from V and 4 bases from J, the junction contained 9 bases not matched to a gene. The CDR3 extends over 15 amino acids. Per germline, CDR1 SGHRS and CDR2 YFSETQ. The CDR3 reads CASSSRSGGRYEQYF. The CDR3, as DNA: TGCGCCAGCAGCTCGAGGAGCGGGGGAAGATACGAGCAGTACTTC.

The V call is TRBV19, the J call TRBJ2-2; D is perhaps TRBD2 (6 bases). This CDR3 region has 15 residues. Per the germline V gene, CDR1 is LNHDA and CDR2 is SQIVND (reference sequence). The V gene lost 1 base and the J gene lost 4 bases, with 10 bases spanning the gap. CDR3: CASSIVISGTGELFF. The CDR3, as DNA: TGTGCCAGTAGTATAGTGATTAGCGGCACCGGGGAGCTGTTTTTT.

The V gene is TRBV9, the J gene TRBJ1-6; 7 bases map to TRBD1. Germline values: CDR1 SGDLS, CDR2 YYNGEE. This CDR3 spans 16 amino acids. The junction had 13 bases not matched to a gene; V was cut back by 3 bases and J by 10 bases. The CDR3: CASSESQGVGWSPLHF. Written as DNA, the CDR3 is TGTGCCAGCAGCGAGTCGCAGGGGGTAGGTTGGTCACCCCTCCACTTT.

This chain uses TRBV5-4 with TRBJ2-3; TRBD2 is a possible D gene (6 bases). Germline V gives CDR1 SGHNT, CDR2 YYREEE (reference sequence). The CDR3 is made up of 19 amino acids. Trimming pared 4 bases from V and 2 bases from J, leaving 26 bases between. CDR3 amino acids: CASSPWGRVGSGPTDTQYF. DNA of the CDR3: TGTGCCAGCAGCCCCTGGGGTCGTGTGGGTAGCGGCCCCACAGATACGCAGTATTTT.

The chain carries TRBV13 and TRBJ1-5, with 10 bases aligning to TRBD1. Unmatched junction bases numbered 14, after V lost 5 bases and J lost 4 bases. The germline CDR1 and CDR2 sequences are PRHDT and FYEKMQ (reference sequence). The CDR3 runs 18 residues. The CDR3 is CASSRQGANPSMNQPQHF. The CDR3 nucleotides read TGTGCCAGCAGCAGACAGGGGGCCAATCCTTCGATGAATCAGCCCCAGCATTTT.

The chain carries TRBV28 and TRBJ1-5; TRBD1 agrees at 7 bases. The trim removed 6 bases at V and 1 base at J, leaving 15 bases unmatched. The CDR3 is 18 residues long. CDR1 and CDR2 from the germline V gene are MDHEN and SYDVKM. CDR3 nucleotides: TGTGCCAGCAGCCTACCGACACGGGACAGTCTCAGCAATCAGCCCCAGCATTTT. Translated: CASSLPTRDSLSNQPQHF.

The gene calls are TRBV7-6 and TRBJ2-1; TRBD2 agrees at 12 bases. This CDR3 has 15 amino acids. J gave up 9 bases and V 1 base, and 4 bases lay outside the gene matches. Germline V gene sequence: CDR1 SGHVS, CDR2 FNYEAQ. In DNA, the CDR3 is TGTGCCAGCAGCTTAGGACTAGCGGGAGTTGGTGAGCAGTTCTTC. It encodes CASSLGLAGVGEQFF. The complete variable domain, with remaining parts taken from reference TRBV7-6 and TRBJ2-1, reads GAGVSQSPRYKVTKRGQDVALRCDPISGHVSLYWYRQALGQGPEFLTYFNYEAQQDKSGLPNDRFSAERPEGSISTLTIQRTEQRDSAMYRCASSLGLAGVGEQFFGPGTRLTVL.

The V and J genes are TRBV5-1 and TRBJ2-5; 10 bases fit TRBD2. CDR1 SGHRS and CDR2 YFSETQ come from the germline V gene. Trimming removed 4 bases from V and 2 bases from J; junction bases left unmatched: 5. The CDR3 contains 15 residues. DNA of the CDR3: TGCGCCAGCAGCAAGGGACTAGCGTTGCAAGAGACCCAGTACTTC. This gives the protein CASSKGLALQETQYF.

The chain is built from TRBV5-4 and TRBJ2-3, with TRBD1 matching 7 bases. From germline, CDR1 is SGHNT and CDR2 YYREEE (reference sequence). The CDR3 spans 15 residues. V shed 3 bases, J shed 0 bases, and the junction held 4 bases outside the gene matches. The CDR3 sequence: CASSWGQSSTDTQYF. For the CDR3, the DNA is TGTGCCAGCAGCTGGGGACAGTCTAGCACAGATACGCAGTATTTT.

V is TRBV19 and J is TRBJ2-7; 11 bases fit TRBD2. CDR1 is LNHDA and CDR2 is SQIVND in the germline V gene (reference sequence). The CDR3 runs to 15 residues. Germline trimming cut 6 bases from V and 3 bases from J; bases unmatched to any gene: 7. CDR3 protein: CASSPLAGGSYEQYF. In DNA form, the CDR3 reads TGTGCCAGTAGCCCCCTAGCGGGGGGTAGCTACGAGCAGTACTTC.

The chain recombines TRBV5-1 with TRBJ2-3; 12 nucleotides match TRBD2. The J segment lost 5 bases and the V segment lost 4 bases, leaving 5 bases of the junction unmatched. The CDR3 consists of 15 residues. Germline lookup yields CDR1 SGHRS and CDR2 YFSETQ. The chain's CDR3 is CASSGGLAGRDTQYF. The DNA of the CDR3 is TGCGCCAGCAGCGGGGGACTAGCGGGCAGAGATACGCAGTATTTT.

The gene calls are TRBV6-5 and TRBJ2-2; TRBD1 aligns across 7 bases. Losses at the gene ends were 8 bases for V and 7 bases for J; bases not matched to a gene: 1. The CDR3 totals 11 residues. The germline CDR1 and CDR2 sequences are MNHEY and SVGAGI. The CDR3, as DNA: TGTGCCAGCGGGGACAGCGGGGAGCTGTTTTTT. This encodes CASGDSGELFF.

The J gene is TRBJ2-3, the V gene TRBV27; 7 bases are a match to TRBD2. From germline, CDR1 is MNHEY and CDR2 SMNVEV (reference sequence). Germline trimming cut 3 bases from V and 2 bases from J; bases unmatched to any gene: 2. The CDR3 contains 14 residues. CDR3 residues: CASSFGTITDTQYF. The CDR3 region has the DNA TGTGCCAGCAGTTTCGGGACTATCACAGATACGCAGTATTTT.

This sequence joins TRBV14 and TRBJ2-7; 7 bases are shared with TRBD2. Unmatched junction bases numbered 8, after V lost 4 bases and J lost 2 bases. The CDR3 is 15 residues long. Germline lookup yields CDR1 SGHDN and CDR2 FVKESK. Here the CDR3 DNA reads TGTGCCAGCAGCCCCCTGGTGGGAGGGGCCTACGAGCAGTACTTC. It is translated as CASSPLVGGAYEQYF.

DNA for the CDR3: TGTGCCAGCAGCCCTCTCCAGGTTAATCAGCCCCAGCATTTT. It yields the protein CASSPLQVNQPQHF. The rearrangement links TRBV2 to TRBJ1-5; no clear D gene. V gave up 6 bases and J gave up 4 bases, with 13 bases separating them. Germline loops: CDR1 SNHLY, CDR2 FYNNEI. The CDR3 sequence is 14 residues long.

The count of this clone is one. The V and J genes are TRBV30 and TRBJ1-1; D not certain. The V end lost 4 bases, the J end lost 1 base, and 7 bases lay between the germline ends. CDR1 and CDR2 (germline): GTSNPN, SVGIG (reference sequence). This CDR3 has 12 amino acids. The CDR3 spells CAWTHWNTEAFF. The DNA of the CDR3 is TGTGCCTGGACCCATTGGAACACTGAAGCTTTCTTT.

The V gene is TRBV9, the J gene TRBJ2-1; D is uncertain. Trimming removed 1 base at V and 5 bases at J, with 16 bases between. CDR3 length: 16 residues. Germline V CDR1 and CDR2: SGDLS, YYNGEE. CDR3 in DNA: TGTGCCAGCAGCGTATCTATAGAAGCCACCGACAATGAGCAGTTCTTC. Translation: CASSVSIEATDNEQFF.

This chain joins TRBV29-1 and TRBJ1-5, with D tentatively TRBD1 (5 bases). Trimming left V 4 bases short and J 4 bases short, with 8 bases between. CDR1 is SQVTM, CDR2 ANQGSEA, per germline. The CDR3 is 12 amino acids. The CDR3 here is CSVGRGNQPQHF. The CDR3 DNA reads as TGCAGCGTTGGCCGGGGGAATCAGCCCCAGCATTTT.

The V and J genes are TRBV4-1 and TRBJ2-7; 8 bases map to TRBD2. The CDR3 spans 16 residues. With V trimmed by 0 bases and J by 3 bases, 7 bases remained unmatched. Germline V gene data show CDR1 as MGHRA and CDR2 as YSYEKL. CDR3 sequence: CASSQDLSGSYYEQYF. Here the CDR3 DNA reads TGCGCCAGCAGCCAAGATTTAAGCGGGAGTTACTACGAGCAGTACTTC.

The chain has TRBV19 and TRBJ2-2; TRBD2 agrees at 12 bases. CDR1 LNHDA and CDR2 SQIVND come from the germline V gene (reference sequence). After removal of 4 bases from V and 1 base from J, the junction contained 4 bases not matched to a gene. The CDR3 runs 17 residues. CDR3 sequence (DNA): TGTGCCAGTAGTACTATGGGACTAGCGGGGAACACCGGGGAGCTGTTTTTT. The encoded protein is CASSTMGLAGNTGELFF.

The chain joins TRBV5-8 to TRBJ1-1, with no clear D. V lost 6 bases, J lost 3 bases, and 9 bases lay in between. This CDR3 contains 12 residues. Germline-derived CDR1 and CDR2 are SGHTS and YDEGEE. The CDR3 loop reads CASTGFYTEAFF. DNA of the CDR3: TGTGCCAGCACGGGGTTCTACACTGAAGCTTTCTTT. Full variable domain (remainder filled in from reference TRBV5-8 and TRBJ1-1): EAGVTQSPTHLIKTRGQQATLRCSPISGHTSVYWYQQALGLGLQFLLWYDEGEERNRGNFPPRFSGRQFPNYSSELNVNALELEDSALYLCASTGFYTEAFFGQGTRLTVV.